Below, 3 T cell receptor beta chains from the same sample are listed, as sequenced in a study of T cell responses to AZD1222 COVID-19 vaccine. TCRdb's copy holds only in-frame clones and misses some; the assay was immunoSEQ multiplex PCR. The data show just over 150,000 clones, with just over 90% seen just once and less than 2% held by the top ten. This sample comprised peripheral blood, obtained on day 0 of AZD1222 vaccination. These receptors were taken from an adult in good health.

This clone appeared once. The CDR3 bases are TGCAGCGCCCGCAACGAGGGCAATGAGCAGTTCTTC. Translating gives CSARNEGNEQFF. The J gene is TRBJ2-1, the V gene TRBV29-1; TRBD2 is a possible D gene (5 bases). Trimming pared 7 bases from V and 6 bases from J, leaving 13 bases between. The CDR3 consists of 12 residues. The germline CDR1 and CDR2 sequences are SQVTM and ANQGSEA.

This chain uses TRBV9 with TRBJ2-3, with D uncertain. The V and J ends lost 0 bases and 6 bases respectively, with 11 bases between them. Per germline, CDR1 SGDLS and CDR2 YYNGEE. The CDR3 contains 14 residues. The chain's CDR3 is CASSVVSSSDTQYF. The CDR3 coding sequence is TGTGCCAGCAGCGTAGTTTCGAGTAGTGATACGCAGTATTTT.

The rearrangement uses TRBV28 and TRBJ1-1; TRBD1 is a possible D gene (5 bases). CDR3 length: 18 amino acids. Germline V CDR1 and CDR2: MDHEN, SYDVKM. Trimming removed 1 base from V and 1 base from J, with 19 bases in between. The CDR3: CASSLFDPRGAWNTEAFF. CDR3 in DNA: TGTGCCAGCAGTTTATTTGACCCCCGTGGGGCATGGAACACTGAAGCTTTCTTT.